Included here is one T cell receptor beta chain sequence, with context. This clone was detected only a few times. What antigen it recognizes has not been identified. No base-level quality is on record; no much larger clone is a single base apart. These data belong to a study of cytomegalovirus exposure and HLA in healthy donors (dated by TCRdb to the late 2010s). About the investigation overall: In an earlier analysis of under 600 of the donors, approximately 260 Gb of sequence data and 117 million unique TCR beta sequences from some 170 million T cells were reported. The study combined high-throughput TCR immunosequencing, statistical association of individual TCRs with disease status, and machine learning to predict cytomegalovirus infection status. To study patterns of TCR occurrence, a later analysis re-analyzed previously published TCR beta repertoires from hundreds of donors and added high-resolution HLA genotyping. Among the roughly 430 genotyped donors, around 81% belonged to the genetic ancestry cluster associated with self-reported Caucasian donors. Typing coverage differed by locus: A, B, C, DRB1 and DQB1 were typed in about 629-640 donors, DQA1 in about 510, DPA1 in nearly 610, and DPB1 in approximately 450. HLA typing included class I and class II loci at four-digit resolution. The study used immunosequencing to profile the T cell repertoires of approximately 650 subjects and linked those repertoires to cytomegalovirus serostatus. Roughly five DR-DQ haplotypes were handled as single units for association and clustering, since linkage in the cohort was strong. Every repertoire in the discovery cohort had been generated on one and the same sequencing platform. An earlier analysis of 587 of the donors applied high-throughput TCR beta sequencing to assess whether each TCR beta V gene segment acted as functional or pseudogenic. Donor age, sex, ethnicity and CMV serostatus were compiled alongside the repertoire data. A later genetic analysis took genome-wide SNP genotypes for about 65% of the 666 donors and used that subset as a discovery cohort. The study was designed to test whether signatures of past pathogen exposure could be identified by cataloging public T cell receptors. Besides the first cohort of approximately 670 subjects, a separate validation cohort made up of 120 different subjects was used. An early release covering 500 to 750 HLA-typed donors comprised approximately 300 gigabases of sequencing data and tens of millions of unique TCR sequences. Rather than drawing on any new phenotypic data, the later analysis identified candidate immune exposures from TCR beta sequences and the way those sequences occurred across donors. Among some 400 genotyped donors of the cohort, an average of around 220,000 unique TCR beta nucleotide sequences was sequenced per donor, of which 15% to 20% were non-productive. Results the study describes overall, beyond this receptor: In an earlier analysis of fewer than 750 of the donors, most TCR beta V segments were observed in productive rearrangements about 87% or about 30% of the time, broadly matching IMGT annotations. Three of the identified cytomegalovirus-associated TCR beta chains were confirmed in vitro to be specific for cytomegalovirus antigens. Because the 87-base-pair reads could not distinguish some IMGT-functional V segments, including TRBV6-2 and TRBV6-3, those segments were excluded. Most CMV-associated TCR beta chains appeared to be HLA-restricted in a later analysis, and the HLA associations seemed to be driven largely by CMV exposure. For the cohort, immune exposure information was limited to CMV serostatus. In a later analysis, HLA-associated TCR beta chains showed more clonal expansion and lower generation probabilities than non-associated chains that were equally common. Cytomegalovirus status was reported to be diagnosed by the classifier with high specificity and sensitivity in both the original and validation cohorts. According to a later analysis, parvovirus B19, influenza, CMV and Epstein-Barr virus appeared linked to several top co-occurrence clusters. In the study, 150 to 200 TCR beta chains were listed as associated with cytomegalovirus. A cluster of highly shared sequence variants was judged likely to be a technical artifact of the sequencing pipeline. In this cohort, only TCR beta chains were sequenced, and detectable features were limited by the absence of alpha or paired-chain data. In a later analysis, more than 15,000 TCR beta sequences were associated with specific HLA alleles at a false discovery rate of 0.05. Strong co-occurrence of HLA alleles, especially DR and DQ, made assigning TCR associations to individual alleles difficult. Presence/absence analyses assumed roughly uniform sequencing depth across donors, an assumption that may not hold. An association between a missense DCLRE1C variant and V-gene and J-gene trimming of TCR beta chains was found in a later genetic analysis and replicated in an independent cohort. According to a later genetic analysis, donors in an Asian-associated ancestry cluster had fewer N-insertions in productive TCRs than the approximately 670-donor mean. The authors suggested that the approach could potentially be generalized to other disease states and immunological phenotypes. Because HLA typing was missing for some donors at each locus, association tests included only the typed subset. While some public TCRs were present in many individuals, most TCR sequences turned up only very rarely across donors. According to a later analysis, TCR association rates differed among HLA loci, with DRB1 alleles showing the most associated TCRs and HLA-C alleles showing the fewest. Linkage disequilibrium might explain the correlated functional status among segregating V segments, but an unknown experimental factor could not be excluded. A further reported finding was that TCR beta sequences accurately predicted the HLA-A and HLA-B alleles for most subjects in the first cohort. About 17 rarely observed V segments, including chromosome 9 orphons, were excluded from the earlier analysis of some 590 of the donors because counts were too low.

The cohort comprised some 730 healthy bone marrow donors. At the time of sampling, all cohort members were nominally healthy, though unrecorded immune exposures were likely present. The donor was CMV seropositive and was included in the group of some 290 seropositive cohort members. Every donor gave a peripheral blood sample, and the peripheral blood mononuclear cells from that sample were used for TCR beta sequencing. Genomic DNA was extracted from the blood cell samples with the Qiagen DNeasy Blood Extraction Kit. V is pruned by 2 bases and J by 0 bases, leaving 1 base of the junction without a gene match. Counted from cysteine to phenylalanine, this CDR3 has 16 amino acids. CDR3 DNA is the only sequence kept; it has 48 bases, read in frame from the first base. From the germline V gene, CDR1 is LGHNA and CDR2 is YNFKEQ. The library relied on the immunoSEQ multiplex PCR assay. For the multiplex PCR, a mixture combining 60 forward primers for TCR Vbeta segments and 13 reverse primers for TCR Jbeta segments was used. A multiplex PCR assay on genomic DNA amplified the CDR3 region of rearranged TCR beta genes. The Illumina HiSeq System was used to sequence the amplified TCR beta libraries as 87-base-pair reads. Regarding the original processing steps: Across the 700 or so repertoires, a later analysis counted roughly 84 million unique TCR beta chains, around 11 million of which were shared by at least two donors. A nearest-neighbor algorithm error-corrected the raw reads and collapsed the reads into unique sequences, merging closely related sequences to remove PCR and sequencing errors. To assign V, D and J gene segments, CDR3 sequences were aligned to IMGT reference sequences. Each retained sequence needed at least a six-nucleotide match to both a V gene segment and a J gene segment. A rearrangement counted as productive if the CDR3 had no stop codons and remained in frame with V and J, and every other rearrangement counted as non-productive. Following IMGT convention, CDR3 was defined as the stretch from the second conserved V-encoded cysteine to the conserved J-encoded phenylalanine. The earlier analysis of some 580 of the donors excluded any sequence lacking an unambiguous match to a single V gene segment. In an earlier analysis of roughly 500 of the donors, V segments were called functional above 56.7% productive rearrangements and were called segregating when the between-donor standard deviation exceeded 5%. To diagnose cytomegalovirus status from the catalog of TCR beta chain sequences, a statistical classification framework was built. V and J gene assignment, in a later analysis, came from comparing TCR nucleotide sequences with IMGT/GENE-DB human TR gene sequences. Using the TCRdist pipeline, a later analysis assigned CDR3 sequences along with most-parsimonious VDJ recombination scenarios. In a later analysis, each TCR beta chain was defined by its CDR3 amino acid sequence together with its V-gene family, and reads without a unique V-gene family were excluded. In a later analysis, 450 to 600 highly shared, low-generation-probability nucleotide sequences were removed to address suspected cross-contamination and a sequencing artifact. In a later analysis, a clonal expansion index was calculated for each public chain from normalized within-repertoire ranks of inferred template counts. In a later analysis, generation probabilities were computed with a VDJ recombination model fitted to out-of-frame rearrangements, and the resulting probabilities were checked against IGoR. In a later analysis, TCR-TCR, TCR-HLA and TCR-CMV co-occurrence was scored with hypergeometric tests, and a repertoire-size bias correction was applied to TCR pairs. To estimate false discovery rates, a later analysis permuted the HLA or CMV assignments 20 times. A later analysis grouped co-occurring TCRs with DBSCAN, adding TCRdist sequence similarity when clustering within HLA-allele-positive subsets. Co-occurrence clustering excluded repertoires with fewer than 30,000 or more than 120,000 public chains, plus five with anomalous nucleotide sharing. The table was pulled from immuneACCESS by TCRdb, which kept in-frame rearrangements only. Such tables lose some clones; where checked, under half of the loss comes from unresolved V genes, and the rest has no known cause. V and J calls and clone size come straight from that table; D and trimming were deduced from the DNA. For this sample the table gives approximately 33,000 clones, of which around 49% were detected only once. The ten largest clones represent around 6.2% of the sample.

Here the chain combines TRBV4-2 and TRBJ1-4; 9 bases in the junction line up with TRBD1. The source material was PBMCs. The TCR sequence derives from a middle-aged woman in good health and CMV-seropositive. CDR3 protein: CASSQTGGATNEKLFF. The DNA sequence is as follows: TGTGCCAGCAGCCAAACAGGGGGCGCAACTAATGAAAAACTGTTTTTT.